Shown below are 16 T cell receptor beta chains from a single sample sequenced in a study of cytomegalovirus exposure and HLA in healthy donors. The PCR made use of 60 Vbeta and 13 Jbeta primers. Method: immunoSEQ multiplex PCR; TCRdb's copy keeps in-frame clones and lacks some. Among fewer than 90,000 clones, about 80% were seen once, and the ten largest hold 6%. The sample comprised PBMCs. These receptors were taken from a female donor in good health and CMV-seronegative.

The chain couples TRBV9 to TRBJ1-2; no reliable D call. CDR1 SGDLS and CDR2 YYNGEE come from the germline V gene. The germline V and J ends were trimmed by 6 bases and 3 bases, with 15 bases remaining between them. This CDR3 comprises 14 residues. The CDR3 region has the DNA TGTGCCAGCACTCAGACCGGCGGGTACTATGGCTACACCTTC. Translated, it gives CASTQTGGYYGYTF. The full variable domain, rest sourced from reference TRBV9 and TRBJ1-2, is DSGVTQTPKHLITATGQRVTLRCSPRSGDLSVYWYQQSLDQGLQFLIQYYNGEERAKGNILERFSAQQFPDLHSELNLSSLELGDSALYFCASTQTGGYYGYTFGSGTRLTVV.

The J gene is TRBJ2-1, the V gene TRBV5-4; D not resolved. Trimming left V 0 bases short and J 1 base short, with 14 bases between. The CDR3 is 17 residues long. Per germline, CDR1 SGHNT and CDR2 YYREEE (reference sequence). CDR3 in DNA: TGTGCCAGCAGCTTGGCCTCCCGGCGCGGATCCTACAATGAGCAGTTCTTC. The encoded protein is CASSLASRRGSYNEQFF.

V is TRBV28 and J is TRBJ1-5, with 7 bases fitting TRBD1. CDR1 and CDR2 from the germline V gene are MDHEN and SYDVKM. CDR3 size: 14 residues. Unmatched junction bases numbered 11, after V lost 11 bases and J lost 4 bases. The CDR3 reads CAAEGGGRNQPQHF. In DNA form, the CDR3 reads TGTGCCGCCGAAGGGGGCGGTAGGAATCAGCCCCAGCATTTT.

CDR3 residues: CASSLTGGGYEQYF. Here the CDR3 DNA reads TGTGCCAGCAGCCTCACAGGGGGGGGCTACGAGCAGTACTTC. The J gene is TRBJ2-7, the V gene TRBV7-3; possibly TRBD1 for D (8 bases). The CDR3 is made up of 14 amino acids. Trimming cost V 5 bases and J 3 bases, with 14 bases left between them. Germline V gene data show CDR1 as SGHTA and CDR2 as FQGTGA.

This clone has just a few counts. J is TRBJ1-1 and V is TRBV18; TRBD1 matches at 7 bases. Germline trimming cut 6 bases from V and 0 bases from J; bases unmatched to any gene: 7. The germline CDR1 and CDR2 sequences are KGHSH and LQKENI. The CDR3 extends over 15 amino acids. CDR3 residues: CASSPEQGMNTEAFF. CDR3 DNA sequence: TGTGCCAGCTCGCCGGAACAGGGGATGAACACTGAAGCTTTCTTT. Full variable domain (outside the CDR3, taken from reference TRBV18 and TRBJ1-1): NAGVMQNPRHLVRRRGQEARLRCSPMKGHSHVYWYRQLPEEGLKFMVYLQKENIIDESGMPKERFSAEFPKEGPSILRIQQVVRGDSAAYFCASSPEQGMNTEAFFGQGTRLTVV.

The rearrangement uses TRBV6-1 and TRBJ1-5, with TRBD1 as a possible D gene (6 bases). Looked up from germline, CDR1 is MNHNS and CDR2 is SASEGT. CDR3 length: 15 residues. V was cut by 5 bases and J by 3 bases, with 14 bases left in between. The CDR3 nucleotides read TGTGCCAGCAGTTCCTTGGACAGCTTCAATCAGCCCCAGCATTTT. It translates to CASSSLDSFNQPQHF.

The chain has TRBV5-8 and TRBJ2-3; D possibly corresponds to TRBD2 (5 bases). The germline gives CDR1 SGHTS, CDR2 YDEGEE. Between the trimmed V and J ends, which lost 4 bases and 6 bases, there was a span of 12 bases. This CDR3 spans 13 amino acids. The CDR3 reads CASSPSGVDTQYF. DNA of the CDR3: TGTGCCAGCAGCCCCTCCGGGGTCGATACGCAGTATTTT. The complete variable domain, with remaining parts taken from reference TRBV5-8 and TRBJ2-3, reads EAGVTQSPTHLIKTRGQQATLRCSPISGHTSVYWYQQALGLGLQFLLWYDEGEERNRGNFPPRFSGRQFPNYSSELNVNALELEDSALYLCASSPSGVDTQYFGPGTRLTVL.

This clone has a handful of counts. The CDR3 is CASSLEREGGELFF. DNA of the CDR3: TGTGCCAGCAGCTTAGAGCGGGAAGGTGGGGAGCTGTTTTTT. The rearrangement links TRBV5-4 to TRBJ2-2, with 7 bases fitting TRBD2. Losses at the gene ends were 2 bases for V and 8 bases for J; bases not matched to a gene: 6. CDR1 and CDR2 (germline): SGHNT, YYREEE (reference sequence). The length of the CDR3 is 14 residues.

This chain uses TRBV5-6 with TRBJ1-1; 8 nucleotides align to TRBD1. CDR1 and CDR2 from the germline V gene are SGHDT and YYEEEE. J was trimmed by 0 bases and V by 4 bases; bases with no gene match: 2. The CDR3 totals 14 residues. CDR3 residues: CASSPTGVNTEAFF. The CDR3 bases are TGTGCCAGCAGCCCGACAGGGGTGAACACTGAAGCTTTCTTT.

The chain carries TRBV7-2 and TRBJ1-2; 9 nucleotides agree with TRBD1. Germline V gives CDR1 SGHTA, CDR2 FQGNSA. CDR3 length equals 13 residues. Trimming took 2 bases from V and 7 from J; bases not matched to a gene: 2. In nucleotides, the CDR3 is TGTGCCAGCAGCTTAAGACAGGGGGGTGGCTACACCTTC. This translates into CASSLRQGGGYTF. The whole variable domain, filled in from reference TRBV7-2 and TRBJ1-2, reads GAGVSQSPSNKVTEKGKDVELRCDPISGHTALYWYRQSLGQGLEFLIYFQGNSAPDKSGLPSDRFSAERTGGSVSTLTIQRTQQEDSAVYLCASSLRQGGGYTFGSGTRLTVV.

The chain joins TRBV19 to TRBJ1-1; 8 bases map to TRBD1. Germline-derived CDR1 and CDR2 are LNHDA and SQIVND (reference sequence). The junction had 7 bases not matched to a gene; V was cut back by 1 base and J by 3 bases. The CDR3 spans 16 residues. DNA of the CDR3: TGTGCCAGTAGTATAGTGCCAGGGGGCCGAGACACTGAAGCTTTCTTT. It is translated as CASSIVPGGRDTEAFF.

There are a few counts of this clone. The chain couples TRBV7-8 to TRBJ2-1; TRBD2 matches at 9 bases. V gave up 7 bases and J gave up 0 bases; unmatched junction bases: 10. The germline CDR1 and CDR2 sequences are SGHVS and FQNEAQ. The CDR3 is 17 residues long. Here the CDR3 DNA reads TGTGCCAGCATTCTAGCGGGGACGTTAAGCTCCTACAATGAGCAGTTCTTC. Translating it yields CASILAGTLSSYNEQFF. Full variable domain (outside the CDR3, taken from reference TRBV7-8 and TRBJ2-1): GAGVSQSPRYKVAKRGQDVALRCDPISGHVSLFWYQQALGQGPEFLTYFQNEAQLDKSGLPSDRFFAERPEGSVSTLKIQRTQQEDSAVYLCASILAGTLSSYNEQFFGPGTRLTVL.

V and J are TRBV11-1 and TRBJ2-4; TRBD1 aligns across 9 bases. The CDR3 has 15 residues. Germline V gene data show CDR1 as SGHAT and CDR2 as FQDESV (reference sequence). After removal of 4 bases from V and 8 bases from J, the junction contained 9 bases not matched to a gene. DNA for the CDR3: TGTGCCAGCAGCTCGAGGGACAGGGAGGCGCACATTCAGTACTTC. It encodes CASSSRDREAHIQYF.

This rearrangement joins TRBV7-9 to TRBJ1-2; 7 bases line up with TRBD1. Germline CDR1 SEHNR, CDR2 FQNEAQ (reference sequence). The CDR3 contains 15 residues. The ends lost 3 bases at V and 2 bases at J; junction bases unmatched: 6. CDR3 nucleotide sequence: TGTGCCAGCAGCTTGAGGGGGGACAGAAACTATGGCTACACCTTC. Its protein is CASSLRGDRNYGYTF.

This chain uses TRBV11-2 with TRBJ2-7; TRBD2 matches at 9 bases. Trimming took 6 bases from V and 1 from J; bases not matched to a gene: 10. Per the germline V gene, CDR1 is SGHAT and CDR2 is FQNNGV. The CDR3 contains 16 residues. The CDR3 here is CASSSIGAGGSYEQYF. CDR3 sequence (DNA): TGTGCCAGCAGTAGCATCGGTGCGGGGGGGTCCTACGAGCAGTACTTC.

V and J are TRBV6-1 and TRBJ2-3, with D perhaps TRBD1 (5 bases). V lost 1 base, J lost 1 base, and 12 bases lay in between. Germline CDR1 MNHNS, CDR2 SASEGT. The CDR3 has 16 residues. CDR3 coding DNA: TGTGCCAGCAGTGAAGTAGGGGTGTTCGGCACAGATACGCAGTATTTT. It translates to CASSEVGVFGTDTQYF.